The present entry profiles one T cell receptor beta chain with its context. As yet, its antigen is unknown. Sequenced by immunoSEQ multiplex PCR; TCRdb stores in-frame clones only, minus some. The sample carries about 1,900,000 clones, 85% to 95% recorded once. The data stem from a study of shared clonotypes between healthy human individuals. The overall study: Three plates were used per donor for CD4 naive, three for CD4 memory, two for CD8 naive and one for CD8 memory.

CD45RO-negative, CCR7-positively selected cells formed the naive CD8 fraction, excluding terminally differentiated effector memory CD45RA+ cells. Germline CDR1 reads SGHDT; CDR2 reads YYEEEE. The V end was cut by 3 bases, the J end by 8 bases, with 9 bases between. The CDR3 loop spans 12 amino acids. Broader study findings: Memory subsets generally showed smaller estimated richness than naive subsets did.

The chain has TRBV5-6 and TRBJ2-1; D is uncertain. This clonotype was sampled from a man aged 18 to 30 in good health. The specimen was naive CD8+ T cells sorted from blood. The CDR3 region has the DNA TGTGCCAGCAGCTACCGGCCCGATGAGCAGTTCTTC. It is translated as CASSYRPDEQFF.